The rows below give T cell receptor beta chains drawn from one sample of a study of CD8+CD57+ T cells in acquired aplastic anemia. From the reads, TCRdb called clonotypes with MiXCR, one entry per CDR3 protein. The table shows around 430,000 distinct CDR3 sequences, with roughly 34% occurring only once. Specimen: sorted CD4+, CD8+, or CD8+CD57+ T cells (not recorded which) from PBMCs. These TCRs come from a human donor with aplastic anemia. Both conserved end residues are part of each CDR3. The D gene is left open where the match is weak. Rows may omit the clone size; those that give it use once, few, many or a size class.

J,D,size,length,V,DNA,CDR3
TRBJ2-1,.,many,13,TRBV7-2,TGTGCCAGCAGCCTTAATCAGATGAATGAGCAGTTCTTC,CASSLNQMNEQFF
TRBJ1-2,TRBD1,many,12,TRBV20-1,TGCAGTGCTGGACAGGGACTGTATGGCTACACCTTC,CSAGQGLYGYTF
TRBJ2-1,TRBD2,.,17,TRBV25-1,TGTGCCAGCAGCCGCCCCCCCGCCGGACTAGCGGGCAATGAGCAGTTCTTC,CASSRPPAGLAGNEQFF
TRBJ2-1,TRBD2,.,15,TRBV27,TGTGCCAGCAGTCCGGGGACTAGCGGGGGACATGAGCAGTTCTTC,CASSPGTSGGHEQFF
TRBJ2-5,.,many,12,TRBV15,TGTGCCACCAGCGCCCACGGGGAGACCCAGTACTTC,CATSAHGETQYF
TRBJ2-5,TRBD1,.,12,TRBV5-4,TGTGCCAGCAGCTTGGACAGGGGGACCCAGTACTTC,CASSLDRGTQYF
TRBJ1-2,.,few,10,TRBV3-1,TGTGCCAGCAGCCAAGAGGGGTTCACCTTC,CASSQEGFTF
TRBJ2-7,TRBD1,.,14,TRBV19,TGTGCCAGTAGTATAACCACAGGGGGCTACGAGCAGTACTTC,CASSITTGGYEQYF
TRBJ2-6,TRBD2,few,17,TRBV2,TGTGCCTCCCAGTGGGAGGGGAGCCTCTCTGGGGCCAACGTCCTGACTTTC,CASQWEGSLSGANVLTF
TRBJ2-5,.,.,14,TRBV10-1,TGCGCCACCACCCCCCCAGAAGGAGGAGAGACCCAGTACTTC,CATTPPEGGETQYF
TRBJ2-7,.,.,15,TRBV7-9,TGTGCCAGCAGCCCTGGGCGGGACAGTCACTACGAGCAGTACTTC,CASSPGRDSHYEQYF
TRBJ1-2,.,many,14,TRBV20-1,TGCAGTGCTAGATTGTCGGGGCAGAACTATGGCTACACCTTC,CSARLSGQNYGYTF
TRBJ2-7,.,.,13,TRBV10-3,TGTGCCAGCAGTCGGACAAGGGGCAACGGGCAGTACTTC,CASSRTRGNGQYF
TRBJ2-7,.,many,14,TRBV10-3,TGTGCCACCGTCCCAGAGGGCGTCTCCTACGAGCAGTACTTC,CATVPEGVSYEQYF
TRBJ1-1,.,.,13,TRBV9,TGTGCCAGCAGCGTAGAACACAGCACTGAAGCTTTCTTT,CASSVEHSTEAFF
TRBJ2-7,.,few,14,TRBV10-3,TGTGCCAGCAGTGAGATAACAGGGCCGTACGAGCAGTACTTC,CASSEITGPYEQYF
TRBJ1-4,.,.,14,TRBV25-1,TGTGCCAGCAGCCTCAGGGCTACGGCTGAAAAACTGTTTTTT,CASSLRATAEKLFF
TRBJ1-2,.,many,13,TRBV7-9,TGTGCCAGCAGCTTCCGGGCCACCTATGGCTACACCTTC,CASSFRATYGYTF
TRBJ2-5,.,many,16,TRBV10-1,TGCGCCAGCAGTGAGTCGAGGAACGCAGTACAAGAGACCCAGTACTTC,CASSESRNAVQETQYF
TRBJ2-7,.,.,13,TRBV10-3,TGTGCCATCAGTGAGGTGACAGGAAGCGAGCAGTACTTC,CAISEVTGSEQYF
TRBJ1-2,TRBD1,few,18,TRBV10-2,TGCGCCAGCAGCCGGTCACCTGGGCAGGGGGGCGAGGACTATGGCTACACCTTC,CASSRSPGQGGEDYGYTF
TRBJ2-3,.,.,11,TRBV5-3,TGTGCCAGCAGCTCTTTTCCGGGGGTATATTTT,CASSSFPGVYF
TRBJ2-7,TRBD2,.,17,TRBV3-1,TGTGCCAGCAGCCTCCCACTTAGCGGGAGGGCCGGACCCGAGCAGTACTTC,CASSLPLSGRAGPEQYF
TRBJ1-6,TRBD1,few,14,TRBV4-1,TGCGCCAGCAACCCGGACAGGGCCAATTCACCCCTCCACTTT,CASNPDRANSPLHF
TRBJ1-2,TRBD1,many,13,TRBV29-1,TGCAGCGAGCCTGGACAGGGTAGTGATGGCTACACCTTC,CSEPGQGSDGYTF
TRBJ2-7,.,many,15,TRBV9,TGTGCCAGCAGCGCGACGCAGGGAGTGGGCTACGAGCAGTACTTC,CASSATQGVGYEQYF
TRBJ2-1,TRBD2,.,14,TRBV19,TGTGCCAGTAGGACCTTAGCGGGGGGTATTGAGCAGTTCTTC,CASRTLAGGIEQFF
TRBJ1-2,TRBD1,.,17,TRBV9,TGTGCCAGCAGCGTAGCATTGTACGAGACAGGGAATAATGGCTACACCTTC,CASSVALYETGNNGYTF
TRBJ1-2,.,few,13,TRBV10-3,TGTGCCAGCAGTGAAAGACAGGCTGTTGGCTACACCTTC,CASSERQAVGYTF
TRBJ1-4,.,.,12,TRBV10-3,TGTGCCATCACCGCACAGGGTAGTGAACTGTTTTTT,CAITAQGSELFF
TRBJ1-2,.,many,14,TRBV7-2,TGTGCCAGCAGCTTACGTCAGGGGTCGAATGGCTACACCTTC,CASSLRQGSNGYTF
TRBJ2-3,.,.,13,TRBV5-8,TGTGCCAGCGGGTCCAGAGTCACAGATACGCAGTATTTT,CASGSRVTDTQYF
TRBJ2-7,TRBD1,many,13,TRBV7-6,TGTGCCAGCAGCGTGGACAGGGACTACGAGCAGTACTTC,CASSVDRDYEQYF
TRBJ1-2,TRBD1,many,14,TRBV7-9,TGTGCCAGCAGCTCGGACAGGGGAGGCTATGGCTACACCTTC,CASSSDRGGYGYTF
TRBJ1-1,TRBD1,.,15,TRBV19,TGTGCCAGTAGTATGGGCCAGGGGGCTGGATTGGGGGCTTTCTTT,CASSMGQGAGLGAFF
TRBJ2-1,TRBD2,.,14,TRBV20-1,TGCAGTGCTAGAGCGGGAGGTTCCTACACTGAGCAGTTCTTC,CSARAGGSYTEQFF
TRBJ2-5,.,many,13,TRBV19,TGTGCCAGTAGTATAGGAGGGACAGAGACCCAGTACTTC,CASSIGGTETQYF
TRBJ2-1,.,.,14,TRBV29-1,TGCAGCGTTAGGGGACGAGTGGGGAACAATGAGCAGTTCTTC,CSVRGRVGNNEQFF
TRBJ2-2,.,.,17,TRBV25-1,TGTGCCAGCACTGGCGCGATACCCTCTGTGGGCACCGGGGAGCTGTTTTTT,CASTGAIPSVGTGELFF
TRBJ2-7,.,.,15,TRBV7-2,TGTGCCAGCAGCCAAGGTGGACTACCCATCTACGAGCAGTACTTC,CASSQGGLPIYEQYF
TRBJ1-6,.,.,12,TRBV27,TGTGCCACCGCACAGGGTGGCGCACCCCTCCACTTT,CATAQGGAPLHF
TRBJ2-2,.,many,14,TRBV19,TGTGCCAGTAGTAGGGGTCTTAACACCGGGGAGCTGTTTTTT,CASSRGLNTGELFF
TRBJ1-5,.,many,16,TRBV19,TGTGCCAGTAGTATGGGGTCCTATCGGAGCAATCAGCCCCAGCATTTT,CASSMGSYRSNQPQHF
TRBJ2-3,.,many,12,TRBV9,TGTGCCAGCAGCCAACGCACAGATACGCAGTATTTT,CASSQRTDTQYF
TRBJ2-5,.,many,13,TRBV14,TGTGCCAGCAGTCGGGCCCAGATTGAGACCCAGTACTTC,CASSRAQIETQYF
TRBJ1-5,.,many,13,TRBV15,TGTGCCACCAGCAGAGAGGGAGTTCAGCCCCAGCATTTT,CATSREGVQPQHF
TRBJ2-2,.,.,17,TRBV7-4,TGTGCCAGCTCAACAACCTACGGCGGGGTTAACACCGGGGAGCCGTTTTTT,CASSTTYGGVNTGEPFF
TRBJ2-1,TRBD2,many,14,TRBV2,TGTGCCAGCCTCGGGACTAGCGAATACAATGAGCAGTTCTTC,CASLGTSEYNEQFF